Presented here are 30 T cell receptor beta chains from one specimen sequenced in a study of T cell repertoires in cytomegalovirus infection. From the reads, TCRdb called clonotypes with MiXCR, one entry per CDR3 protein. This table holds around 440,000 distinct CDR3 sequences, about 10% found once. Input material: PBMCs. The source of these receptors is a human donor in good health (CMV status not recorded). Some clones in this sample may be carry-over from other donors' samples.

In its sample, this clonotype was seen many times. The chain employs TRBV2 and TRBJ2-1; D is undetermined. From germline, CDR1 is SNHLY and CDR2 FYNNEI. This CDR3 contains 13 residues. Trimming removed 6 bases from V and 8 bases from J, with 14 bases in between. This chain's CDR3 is CASSRRLGDEQFF. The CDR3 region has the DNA TGTGCCAGCAGCCGAAGGCTAGGCGATGAGCAGTTCTTC.

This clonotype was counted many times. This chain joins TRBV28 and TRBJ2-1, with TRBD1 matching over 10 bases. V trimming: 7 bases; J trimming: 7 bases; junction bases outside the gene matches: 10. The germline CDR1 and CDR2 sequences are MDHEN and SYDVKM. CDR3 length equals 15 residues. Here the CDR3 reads CASTLVGTGDNEQFF. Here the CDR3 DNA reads TGTGCCAGCACTCTTGTGGGGACAGGGGATAATGAGCAGTTCTTC.

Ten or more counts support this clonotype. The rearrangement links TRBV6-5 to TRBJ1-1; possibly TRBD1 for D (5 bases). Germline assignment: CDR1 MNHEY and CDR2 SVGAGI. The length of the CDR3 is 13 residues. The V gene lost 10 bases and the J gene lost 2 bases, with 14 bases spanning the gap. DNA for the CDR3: TGTGCCACAGGGTCCGGGGCAAACACTGAAGCTTTCTTT. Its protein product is CATGSGANTEAFF.

The DNA for the CDR3 is TGCAGCGTCGAGAGTGATTCTGAAGCTTTCTTT. Protein: CSVESDSEAFF. This chain connects TRBV29-1 to TRBJ1-1; D is ambiguous. Trimming took 6 bases from V and 6 from J, leaving 11 bases between them. The CDR3 runs 11 residues. CDR1 SQVTM and CDR2 ANQGSEA come from the germline V gene.

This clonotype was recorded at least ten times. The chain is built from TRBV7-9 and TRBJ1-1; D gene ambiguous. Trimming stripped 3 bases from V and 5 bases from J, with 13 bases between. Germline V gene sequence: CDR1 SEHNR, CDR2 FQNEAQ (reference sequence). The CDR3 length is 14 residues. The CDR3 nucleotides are TGTGCCAGCAGCTTGGTGCTGGGAGGAACTGAAGCTTTCTTT. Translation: CASSLVLGGTEAFF.

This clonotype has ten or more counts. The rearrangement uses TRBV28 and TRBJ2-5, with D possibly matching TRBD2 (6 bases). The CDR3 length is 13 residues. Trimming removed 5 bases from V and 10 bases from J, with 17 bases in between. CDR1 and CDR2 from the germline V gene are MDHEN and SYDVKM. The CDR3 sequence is CASSPDLEGNQYF. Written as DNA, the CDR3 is TGTGCCAGCAGTCCAGACCTGGAGGGGAACCAGTACTTC.

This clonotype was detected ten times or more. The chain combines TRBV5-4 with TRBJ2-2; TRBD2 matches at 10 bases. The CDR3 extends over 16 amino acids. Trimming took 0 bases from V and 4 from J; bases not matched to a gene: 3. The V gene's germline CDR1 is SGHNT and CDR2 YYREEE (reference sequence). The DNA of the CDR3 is TGTGCCAGCAGCTTGGGTAGCGGGAGGATCACCGGGGAGCTGTTTTTT. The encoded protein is CASSLGSGRITGELFF.

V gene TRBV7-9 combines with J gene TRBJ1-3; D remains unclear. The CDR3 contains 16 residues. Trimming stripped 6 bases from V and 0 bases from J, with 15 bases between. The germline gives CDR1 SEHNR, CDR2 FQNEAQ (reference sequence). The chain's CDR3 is CASRPNMRDSGNTIYF. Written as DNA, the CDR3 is TGTGCCAGCAGACCTAACATGAGAGACTCTGGAAACACCATATATTTT. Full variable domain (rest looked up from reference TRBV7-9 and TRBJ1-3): DTGVSQNPRHKITKRGQNVTFRCDPISEHNRLYWYRQTLGQGPEFLTYFQNEAQLEKSRLLSDRFSAERPKGSFSTLEIQRTEQGDSAMYLCASRPNMRDSGNTIYFGEGSWLTVV.

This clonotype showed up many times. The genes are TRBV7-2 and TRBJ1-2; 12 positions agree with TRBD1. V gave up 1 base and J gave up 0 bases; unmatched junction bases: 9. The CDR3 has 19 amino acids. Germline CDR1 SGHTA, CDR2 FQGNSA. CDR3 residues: CASSLVGTGGSMSNYGYTF. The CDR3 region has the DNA TGTGCCAGCAGCTTAGTAGGGACAGGGGGCTCCATGTCTAACTATGGCTACACCTTC.

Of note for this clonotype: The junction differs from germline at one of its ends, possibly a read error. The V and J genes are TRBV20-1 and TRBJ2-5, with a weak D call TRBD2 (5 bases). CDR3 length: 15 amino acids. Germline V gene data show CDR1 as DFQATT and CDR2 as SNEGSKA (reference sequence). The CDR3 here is CSARDRLASQETQYF. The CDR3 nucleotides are TGCAGTGCGAGAGACCGGCTAGCCAGCCAAGAGACCCAGTACTTC.

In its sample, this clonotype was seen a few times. CDR3 loop: CASRPDRVNSPLHF. The CDR3 DNA follows: TGTGCCAGCCGACCGGACAGGGTGAATTCACCCCTCCACTTT. This sequence joins TRBV2 and TRBJ1-6, with 8 positions matching TRBD1. The V and J ends lost 8 bases and 7 bases, in that order; junction bases with no gene match: 7. CDR1 is SNHLY and CDR2 is FYNNEI in the germline V gene. This CDR3 is built from 14 residues.

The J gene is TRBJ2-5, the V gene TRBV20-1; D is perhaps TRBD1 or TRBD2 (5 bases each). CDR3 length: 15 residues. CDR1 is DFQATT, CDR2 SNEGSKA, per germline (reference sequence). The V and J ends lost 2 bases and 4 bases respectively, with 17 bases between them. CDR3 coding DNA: TGCAGTGCTAGAAGCCCCAGGGACGGGGCAGAGACCCAGTACTTC. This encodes CSARSPRDGAETQYF.

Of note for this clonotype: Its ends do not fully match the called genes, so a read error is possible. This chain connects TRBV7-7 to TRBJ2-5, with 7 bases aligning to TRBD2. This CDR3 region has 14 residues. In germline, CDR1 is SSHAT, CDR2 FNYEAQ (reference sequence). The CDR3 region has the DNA TGTGCTAGCAGCCCGGTGGGAGGGTCCGAGACCCAGTACTTC. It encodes CASSPVGGSETQYF.

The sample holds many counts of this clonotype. The CDR3: CASRPTVSGLGHPPHREELFF. In DNA, the CDR3 is TGTGCCAGCAGGCCGACTGTTTCGGGACTCGGCCATCCACCTCACCGTGAGGAGCTGTTTTTT. The chain uses TRBV11-2 and TRBJ2-2; TRBD2 might be the D (6 bases). The V gene lost 6 bases and the J gene lost 10 bases, with 39 bases spanning the gap. Looked up from germline, CDR1 is SGHAT and CDR2 is FQNNGV. CDR3 length: 21 residues. Filled out from reference TRBV11-2 and TRBJ2-2, the complete variable domain reads EAGVAQSPRYKIIEKRQSVAFWCNPISGHATLYWYQQILGQGPKLLIQFQNNGVVDDSQLPKDRFSAERLKGVDSTLKIQPAKLEDSAVYLCASRPTVSGLGHPPHREELFFGEGSRLTVL.

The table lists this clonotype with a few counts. The CDR3, as DNA: TGTGCCAGCAGTGAATTTGATGACAGAAACAATGAGCAGTTCTTC. Its protein product is CASSEFDDRNNEQFF. This sequence joins TRBV2 and TRBJ2-1; weak D call: TRBD1 (5 bases). Trimming took 2 bases from V and 5 from J, leaving 13 bases between them. The germline gives CDR1 SNHLY, CDR2 FYNNEI. The CDR3 runs 15 residues.

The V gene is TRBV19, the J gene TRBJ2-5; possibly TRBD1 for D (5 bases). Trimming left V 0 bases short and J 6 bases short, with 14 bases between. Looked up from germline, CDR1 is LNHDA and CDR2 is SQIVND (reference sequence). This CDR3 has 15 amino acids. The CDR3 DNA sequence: TGTGCCAGTAGTATAGATTTACAGGTAGTTCAGACCCAGTACTTC. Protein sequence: CASSIDLQVVQTQYF.

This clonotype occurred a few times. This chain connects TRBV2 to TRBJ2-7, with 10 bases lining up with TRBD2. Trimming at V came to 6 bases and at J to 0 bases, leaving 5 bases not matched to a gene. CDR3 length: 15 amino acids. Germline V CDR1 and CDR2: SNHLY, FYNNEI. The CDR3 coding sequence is TGTGCCAGCAGATCGACTAGCGGGTACTCCTACGAGCAGTACTTC. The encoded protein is CASRSTSGYSYEQYF.

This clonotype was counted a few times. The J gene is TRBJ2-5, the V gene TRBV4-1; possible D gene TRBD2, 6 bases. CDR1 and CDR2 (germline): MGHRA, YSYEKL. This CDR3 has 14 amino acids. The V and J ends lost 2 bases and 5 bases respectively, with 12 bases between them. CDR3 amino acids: CASSQSREYETQYF. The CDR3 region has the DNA TGCGCCAGCAGCCAATCCCGGGAGTACGAGACCCAGTACTTC.

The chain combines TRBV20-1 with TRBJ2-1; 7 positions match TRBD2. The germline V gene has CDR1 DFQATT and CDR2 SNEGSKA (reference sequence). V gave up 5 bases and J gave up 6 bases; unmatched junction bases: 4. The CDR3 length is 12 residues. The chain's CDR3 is CSAVRGVNEQFF. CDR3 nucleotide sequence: TGCAGTGCTGTCCGGGGGGTCAATGAGCAGTTCTTC.

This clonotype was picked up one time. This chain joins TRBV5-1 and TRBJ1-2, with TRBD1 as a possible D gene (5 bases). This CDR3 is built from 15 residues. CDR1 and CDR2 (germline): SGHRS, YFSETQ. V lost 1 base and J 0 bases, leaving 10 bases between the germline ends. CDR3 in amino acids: CASSLSQTANYGYTF. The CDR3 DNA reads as TGCGCCAGCAGCTTGTCTCAGACAGCTAACTATGGCTACACCTTC. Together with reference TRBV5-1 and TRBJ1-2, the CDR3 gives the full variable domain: KAGVTQTPRYLIKTRGQQVTLSCSPISGHRSVSWYQQTPGQGLQFLFEYFSETQRNKGNFPGRFSGRQFSNSRSEMNVSTLELGDSALYLCASSLSQTANYGYTFGSGTRLTVV.

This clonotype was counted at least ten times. CDR3 in DNA: TGTGCCAGCCCCCGAATGGGACAGGCTATTTACGAGCAGTACTTC. Translated, it gives CASPRMGQAIYEQYF. This chain connects TRBV12-3 or TRBV12-4 to TRBJ2-7; 8 nucleotides line up with TRBD1. The CDR3 spans 15 residues. J gave up 4 bases and V 8 bases, and 13 bases lay outside the gene matches.

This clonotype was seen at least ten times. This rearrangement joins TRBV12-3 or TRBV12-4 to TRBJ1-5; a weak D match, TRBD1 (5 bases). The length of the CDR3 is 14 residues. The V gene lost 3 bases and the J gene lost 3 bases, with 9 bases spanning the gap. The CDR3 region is CASSFQGFNQPQHF. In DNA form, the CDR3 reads TGTGCCAGCAGTTTTCAGGGATTCAATCAGCCCCAGCATTTT.

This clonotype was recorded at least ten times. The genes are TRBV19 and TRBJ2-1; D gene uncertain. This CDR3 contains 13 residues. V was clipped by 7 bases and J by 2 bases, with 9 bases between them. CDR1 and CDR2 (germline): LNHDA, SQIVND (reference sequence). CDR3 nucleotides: TGTGCCAGTACGGCTTACCCCTACAATGAGCAGTTCTTC. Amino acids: CASTAYPYNEQFF.

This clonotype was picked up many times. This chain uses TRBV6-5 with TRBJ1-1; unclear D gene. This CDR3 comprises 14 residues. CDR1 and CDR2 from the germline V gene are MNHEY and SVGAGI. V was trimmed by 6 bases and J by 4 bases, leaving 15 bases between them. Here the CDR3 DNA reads TGTGCCAGCAGGGACCCCCGTGAGGGCACTGAAGCTTTCTTT. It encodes CASRDPREGTEAFF.

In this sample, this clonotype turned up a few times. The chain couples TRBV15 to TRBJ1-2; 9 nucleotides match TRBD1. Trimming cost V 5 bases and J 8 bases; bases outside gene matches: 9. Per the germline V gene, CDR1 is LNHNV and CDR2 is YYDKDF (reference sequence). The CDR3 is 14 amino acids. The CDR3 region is CATSDRTGEEGYTF. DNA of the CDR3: TGTGCCACCAGCGACCGGACAGGGGAAGAAGGCTACACCTTC.

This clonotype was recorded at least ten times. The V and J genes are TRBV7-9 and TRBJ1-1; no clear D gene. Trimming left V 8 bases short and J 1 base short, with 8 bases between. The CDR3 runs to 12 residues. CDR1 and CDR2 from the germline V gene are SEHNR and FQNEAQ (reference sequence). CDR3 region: CASQGGNTEAFF. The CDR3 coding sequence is TGTGCCAGCCAAGGTGGGAACACTGAAGCTTTCTTT.

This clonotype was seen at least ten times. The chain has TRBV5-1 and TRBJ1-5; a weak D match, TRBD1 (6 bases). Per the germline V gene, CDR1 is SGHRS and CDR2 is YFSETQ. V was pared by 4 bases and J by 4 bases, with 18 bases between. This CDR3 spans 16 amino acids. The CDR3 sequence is CASSETPGAGNQPQHF. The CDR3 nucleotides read TGCGCCAGCAGCGAGACCCCAGGGGCCGGAAATCAGCCCCAGCATTTT.

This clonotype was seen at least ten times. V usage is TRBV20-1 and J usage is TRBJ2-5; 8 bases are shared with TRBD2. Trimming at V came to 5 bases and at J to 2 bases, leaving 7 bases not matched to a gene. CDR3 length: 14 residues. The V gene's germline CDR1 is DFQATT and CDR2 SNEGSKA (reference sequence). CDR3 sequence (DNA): TGCAGTGCTGAAATCGGGAGGGTTCAAGAGACCCAGTACTTC. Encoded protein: CSAEIGRVQETQYF.

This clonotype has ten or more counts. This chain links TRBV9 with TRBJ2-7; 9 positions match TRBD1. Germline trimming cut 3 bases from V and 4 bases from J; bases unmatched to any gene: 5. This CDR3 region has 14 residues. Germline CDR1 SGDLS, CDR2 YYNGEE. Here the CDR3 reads CASSDPGTGYEQYF. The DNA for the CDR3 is TGTGCCAGCAGCGACCCCGGGACAGGGTACGAGCAGTACTTC.

Here the CDR3 reads CATSRVGAETQYF. The CDR3 DNA reads TGTGCCACCAGCAGAGTGGGGGCGGAGACCCAGTACTTC. The chain is built from TRBV15 and TRBJ2-5, with D perhaps TRBD1 (6 bases). Trimming took 1 base from V and 5 from J, leaving 8 bases between them. Germline V lookup: CDR1 LNHNV, CDR2 YYDKDF (reference sequence). The CDR3 has 13 residues.